The clone carrying this TCR beta chain was counted a few times. This sample is drawn from a study of post-analysis software for immune sequencing data. TCR beta libraries were prepared from cDNA with unique molecular identifiers. TCRdb re-called the PCR reads through MiXCR, storing one row per CDR3 protein. The top ten clones hold 13% of a sample with roughly 410,000 distinct CDR3 sequences, around 37% of them seen once. Input material: blood. The clonotype comes from a girl under 18 with multiple sclerosis.

CDR3 bases: TGTGCCAGCAGCCGGACAGAGGGTCGCGATGGCTACACCTTC. This codes for CASSRTEGRDGYTF. The chain couples TRBV7-6 to TRBJ1-2, with a weak D call TRBD1 (6 bases). This CDR3 has 14 amino acids. V gave up 5 bases and J gave up 6 bases, with 16 bases separating them. Germline V gene data show CDR1 as SGHVS and CDR2 as FNYEAQ.